The 15 T cell receptor beta chains reported below all come from one sample, sequenced in a study of Ad26.COV2.S vaccination and SARS-CoV-2 variants (dated by TCRdb to 2020 to 2022). Interpreted using the paper, the treatment or condition label stands for: approximately 18 received Ad26.COV2.S at low or high dose, single or two shots; about five received placebo; per-sample allocation not given. Repertoires of vaccine and placebo recipients were sequenced from samples collected on day 63 after the first injection. Receptors were amplified or captured by the immunoSEQ multiplex PCR assay. Sourced from immuneACCESS, this table was stored by TCRdb with only in-frame sequences that have V and J called. A share of the clones is absent; for the studies checked, an unresolved V gene accounts for under half, and the remainder has no known explanation. The sample table records about 440,000 clones; about nine tenths of these occur just once. The ten largest clones capture roughly 3.9% of the sample.

The source material was peripheral blood, sampled in a trial of Ad26.COV2.S vaccine versus placebo. The receptor source for this set is a person between 18 and 59 years old who received the Ad26.COV2.S COVID-19 vaccine or a placebo.

V gene TRBV4-3 combines with J gene TRBJ2-7; D is undetermined. Germline CDR1 is LGHNA and CDR2 is YSLEER. The CDR3 totals 14 residues. V was clipped by 1 base and J by 2 bases, with 9 bases between them. CDR3 in DNA: TGCGCCAGCAGCCAAGGCTCGGAAACCTACGAGCAGTACTTC. It codes for CASSQGSETYEQYF.

J is TRBJ2-4 and V is TRBV27, with a possible D match to TRBD1 (5 bases). V lost 4 bases to trimming and J lost 0 bases, with 10 bases between them. The CDR3 has 15 residues. In germline, CDR1 is MNHEY, CDR2 SMNVEV (reference sequence). CDR3 sequence (DNA): TGTGCCAGCAGTTCGACAGTTCTAGCCAAAAACATTCAGTACTTC. This sequence encodes CASSSTVLAKNIQYF.

The chain recombines TRBV5-1 with TRBJ2-5; 8 nucleotides agree with TRBD1. This CDR3 spans 17 amino acids. Germline-derived CDR1 and CDR2 are SGHRS and YFSETQ. V gave up 5 bases and J gave up 1 base; unmatched junction bases: 13. The CDR3 DNA sequence: TGCGCCAGCAGGTTTCGGGACAGGCAGGCATTCCAAGAGACCCAGTACTTC. Translation: CASRFRDRQAFQETQYF.

V gene TRBV6-2 or TRBV6-3 combines with J gene TRBJ2-2; 10 positions match TRBD2. V shed 4 bases, J shed 4 bases, and the junction held 3 bases outside the gene matches. The CDR3 is made up of 15 amino acids. CDR1 MNHEY and CDR2 SVGEGT come from the germline V gene. CDR3 loop: CASSSWTSGTGELFF. CDR3 in DNA: TGTGCCAGCAGTTCCTGGACTAGCGGCACCGGGGAGCTGTTTTTT.

The chain employs TRBV9 and TRBJ2-1; D may be TRBD1 (5 bases). Trimming took off 4 bases at V and 4 bases at J, with 18 bases between the two ends. CDR3 size: 16 residues. Per the germline V gene, CDR1 is SGDLS and CDR2 is YYNGEE. The CDR3 spells CASSQGRVETYNEQFF. As DNA, the CDR3 is TGTGCCAGCAGCCAGGGCCGGGTGGAGACATACAATGAGCAGTTCTTC.

V and J are TRBV12-3 or TRBV12-4 and TRBJ2-1; D gene uncertain. Trimming removed 6 bases at V and 4 bases at J, with 10 bases between. CDR3 size: 13 residues. CDR3 region: CASSPDVYNEQFF. The CDR3 nucleotides are TGTGCCAGCAGCCCGGATGTTTACAATGAGCAGTTCTTC.

The rearrangement links TRBV7-8 to TRBJ2-1; tentatively, D is TRBD2 (6 bases). Germline V lookup: CDR1 SGHVS, CDR2 FQNEAQ. V was clipped by 3 bases and J by 4 bases, with 25 bases between them. CDR3 length equals 19 residues. Here the CDR3 reads CASSFLPPPDYLAYNEQFF. The CDR3 DNA is TGTGCCAGCAGCTTTTTACCCCCCCCGGACTATCTCGCGTACAATGAGCAGTTCTTC.

The V call is TRBV24-1, the J call TRBJ2-1, with a weak D call TRBD2 (5 bases). Trimming took 3 bases from V and 7 from J, leaving 12 bases between them. Germline V gene lookup returns CDR1 KGHDR and CDR2 SFDVKD. The CDR3 runs 14 residues. CDR3 DNA: TGTGCCACCAGTGATACCCTAGCTCCGAATGAGCAGTTCTTC. Its translation is CATSDTLAPNEQFF.

There are a few counts of this clone. The sample holds other DNA sequences that translate to the same CDR3. The chain carries TRBV7-9 and TRBJ2-7, with D unresolved. Trimming removed 5 bases at V and 0 bases at J, with 2 bases between. Germline lookup yields CDR1 SEHNR and CDR2 FQNEAQ (reference sequence). CDR3 size: 11 residues. In nucleotides, the CDR3 is TGTGCCAGCAGCCTCTCCTACGAGCAGTACTTC. This translates into CASSLSYEQYF.

This clone was counted a single time. The chain has TRBV3-1 (or the pseudogene TRBV3-2) and TRBJ2-1, with D perhaps given as TRBD1 or TRBD2 (5 bases each). The CDR3 loop spans 13 amino acids. V gave up 3 bases and J gave up 10 bases, with 13 bases separating them. Per germline, CDR1 LGHDT and CDR2 YNNKEL (reference sequence). Written as DNA, the CDR3 is TGTGCCAGCAGCCAGACGCCGGGACCGGAGCAGTTCTTC. This sequence encodes CASSQTPGPEQFF.

The J gene is TRBJ2-3, the V gene TRBV20-1; a possible D gene is TRBD2 (5 bases). V lost 3 bases and J lost 2, with 15 bases in between. Germline-derived CDR1 and CDR2 are DFQATT and SNEGSKA (reference sequence). The length of the CDR3 is 15 residues. CDR3 amino acids: CSASSWRSDTDTQYF. For the CDR3, the DNA is TGCAGTGCTAGTTCATGGAGGAGCGACACAGATACGCAGTATTTT.

The rearrangement uses TRBV21-1 and TRBJ2-1; the table gives TRBD1 as D, unverified against the DNA. TRBV21-1 is a known pseudogene. The CDR3 runs 15 residues. CDR3 DNA: TGTGCCAGCAGCAAAGGTTGGAAATCCAGGTTAGAGCAGTTCTTC. It is translated as CASSKGWKSRLEQFF.

This chain joins TRBV7-3 and TRBJ2-5; 7 bases are a match to TRBD1. Per the germline V gene, CDR1 is SGHTA and CDR2 is FQGTGA. With V trimmed by 6 bases and J by 2 bases, 6 bases remained unmatched. This CDR3 spans 14 amino acids. In nucleotides, the CDR3 is TGTGCCAGCAGTCCGACAGGGCCTCAAGAGACCCAGTACTTC. Translated: CASSPTGPQETQYF.

The rearrangement joins TRBV28 to TRBJ2-3, with 10 bases identical to TRBD2. Trimming removed 7 bases from V and 2 bases from J; junction bases left unmatched: 6. The V gene's germline CDR1 is MDHEN and CDR2 SYDVKM. The CDR3 contains 15 residues. In nucleotides, the CDR3 is TGTGCCAGCAATGGACTAGCGGAGATCACAGATACGCAGTATTTT. Protein sequence: CASNGLAEITDTQYF.

The CDR3 DNA is TGTGCCAGCAGTCGAGGACCAGGCGACGAGCAGTACTTC. This translates into CASSRGPGDEQYF. The J gene is TRBJ2-7, the V gene TRBV3-1 (or the pseudogene TRBV3-2), with D uncertain. The V end was cut by 6 bases, the J end by 5 bases, with 14 bases between. Germline V gene lookup returns CDR1 LGHDT and CDR2 YNNKEL (reference sequence). The CDR3 covers 13 residues.